The clone carrying this TCR beta chain was observed at least ten times. Trimming at V came to 0 bases and at J to 4 bases, leaving 2 bases not matched to a gene. CDR3 length equals 15 residues. CDR1 and CDR2 (germline): LGHNA, YNFKEQ. The time point is: newly diagnosed GD, antithyroid drugs for less than 3 months. The authors made the TCR library using RNA they extracted from PBMCs. Graves' disease was diagnosed by American Thyroid Association guidelines. These data are taken from a study of regulatory T cells in long-lasting Graves disease. The TCR beta library used iRepertoire HTBI primers with Arm-PCR amplification of CDR3. MiXCR was run by TCRdb on the multiplex PCR reads, yielding one entry per CDR3 protein. The table lists some 460,000 distinct CDR3 sequences, around 15% of them singletons. Another study also made use of these data, one on T cells in Graves' hyperthyroidism and ophthalmopathy. That investigation notes: Researchers ran a first-round RT-PCR on the TCR CDR3 using the HTBI primer set.

The chain couples TRBV4-2 to TRBJ2-2, with TRBD1 matching over 7 bases. The clonotype comes from a man aged 35 to 55 with Graves disease. Specimen: peripheral blood mononuclear cells (PBMCs), collected at new diagnosis, from a patient treated with antithyroid drugs. In DNA form, the CDR3 reads TGTGCCAGCAGCCAAGATGCAGGGGGCACCGGGGAGCTGTTTTTT. Its protein is CASSQDAGGTGELFF.